This TCR beta chain was captured by sequencing in a study of CD8 T cells in Susac syndrome. Trimming took off 3 bases at V and 5 bases at J, with 13 bases between the two ends. In germline, CDR1 is DFQATT, CDR2 SNEGSKA (reference sequence). This CDR3 is 13 amino acids long. Random hexamers served to reverse transcribe roughly 0.5 to 1 ug RNA. TCRdb recomputed calls from the immunoSEQ multiplex PCR reads with MiXCR, one row per CDR3 protein. The top ten hold 0.16% of the sample, which has more than 150,000 distinct CDR3 sequences, approximately 96% seen once. Material for sequencing was CD4+ T cells from PBMCs. The genes are TRBV20-1 and TRBJ1-2; tentative D call: TRBD1 (5 bases). This TCR was recovered from a human donor with Susac syndrome. The CDR3 DNA reads TGCAGTGCTAGTCCCCGTCAGGGATATGGCTACACCTTC. Its translation: CSASPRQGYGYTF.